This is a list of T cell receptor beta chains from one sample in a study of cytomegalovirus exposure and HLA in healthy donors. Assay: immunoSEQ multiplex PCR; the TCRdb copy retains only in-frame clones and omits some. The repertoire holds about 56,000 clones, about 86% seen once, with over 1.5% in the top ten. The sequenced sample consisted of PBMCs. The receptors derive from a man aged 40-49 years in good health and CMV-seronegative. CDR3s include the opening cysteine and the closing phenylalanine or tryptophan. A D gene is named only where the DNA matches it firmly. A row's size may be missing; if present it is once, few, many or a size class.

CDR3 protein: CASSQGDRQETQYF
D gene: -
clone size: -
J gene: TRBJ2-5
V gene: TRBV4-2

CDR3 protein: CASGTGGHEQYF
D gene: TRBD1
clone size: once
J gene: TRBJ2-7
V gene: TRBV4-1

CDR3 protein: CASSPRTQRPTGELFF
D gene: -
clone size: -
J gene: TRBJ2-2
V gene: TRBV9

CDR3 protein: CASSQDLLAGVEEQFF
D gene: TRBD2
clone size: -
J gene: TRBJ2-1
V gene: TRBV4-3

CDR3 protein: CASSPVGPDHSGNTIYF
D gene: -
clone size: -
J gene: TRBJ1-3
V gene: TRBV18

CDR3 protein: CASSLGGATYNEQFF
D gene: -
clone size: -
J gene: TRBJ2-1
V gene: TRBV13

CDR3 protein: CASSLDPGTGFKQPQHF
D gene: TRBD1
clone size: once
J gene: TRBJ1-5
V gene: TRBV5-8

CDR3 protein: CASSMRALTGELFF
D gene: -
clone size: -
J gene: TRBJ2-2
V gene: TRBV19

CDR3 protein: CASSIDTGQGLYGYTF
D gene: TRBD1
clone size: -
J gene: TRBJ1-2
V gene: TRBV19

CDR3 protein: CASSPLAGDVKPSSEQYF
D gene: TRBD2
clone size: -
J gene: -
V gene: TRBV18

CDR3 protein: CASSQVFSGGALEQFF
D gene: TRBD2
clone size: -
J gene: TRBJ2-1
V gene: TRBV4-1

CDR3 protein: CASSHRASGVQETQYF
D gene: -
clone size: -
J gene: TRBJ2-5
V gene: TRBV4-1

CDR3 protein: CASSLRGQGADTQYF
D gene: TRBD1
clone size: -
J gene: TRBJ2-3
V gene: TRBV7-3

CDR3 protein: CASSVGQTANYGYTF
D gene: -
clone size: -
J gene: TRBJ1-2
V gene: TRBV25-1

CDR3 protein: CASRQPGQGTYEQYF
D gene: TRBD1
clone size: -
J gene: TRBJ2-7
V gene: TRBV7-2

CDR3 protein: CASRDTEQAFF
D gene: -
clone size: -
J gene: TRBJ1-1
V gene: TRBV7-9